Shown below are 21 T cell receptor beta chains from a single sample sequenced in a study of early T cells in non-severe SARS-CoV-2 infection. TCRdb ran MiXCR on the 5' RACE reads and lists one entry per CDR3 protein. Among tens of thousands of distinct CDR3 sequences listed, about 12% were seen once. This sample comprised whole blood, obtained at baseline. The receptors come from an adult who was a healthcare worker with PCR-confirmed SARS-CoV-2 infection or an uninfected control (not recorded which).

This clonotype was seen many times. The chain is built from TRBV5-1 and TRBJ2-3; 10 nucleotides line up with TRBD2. CDR1 and CDR2 from the germline V gene are SGHRS and YFSETQ. The V gene end was trimmed by 3 bases and the J gene end by 4 bases; junction bases not matched to a gene: 8. The CDR3 consists of 16 residues. CDR3 protein: CASSSDLAGVADTQYF. Here the CDR3 DNA reads TGCGCCAGCAGCTCTGACCTAGCGGGAGTAGCAGATACGCAGTATTTT.

This clonotype was detected only a few times. The chain joins TRBV3-1 to TRBJ1-6, with TRBD1 as a possible D gene (5 bases). From germline, CDR1 is LGHDT and CDR2 YNNKEL (reference sequence). The CDR3 contains 14 residues. The ends were cut back, 1 base at V and 7 bases at J, with 8 bases in the middle. The CDR3 here is CASSQGQTNSPLHF. The CDR3 nucleotides are TGTGCCAGCAGCCAAGGACAGACCAATTCACCCCTCCACTTT.

This chain uses TRBV9 with TRBJ1-4, with unresolved D. Trimming pared 3 bases from V and 8 bases from J, leaving 17 bases between. The germline V gene has CDR1 SGDLS and CDR2 YYNGEE. CDR3 length equals 15 residues. The CDR3 region has the DNA TGTGCCAGCAGCGGTACCCCAAATCCGGAGGAAAAACTGTTTTTT. Residues: CASSGTPNPEEKLFF.

This sequence joins TRBV11-2 and TRBJ2-7; the D is unclear. The germline V gene encodes CDR1 SGHAT and CDR2 FQNNGV. Trimming left V 4 bases short and J 1 base short, with 11 bases between. CDR3 length: 14 amino acids. The CDR3 region has the DNA TGTGCCAGCAGCTCCATTGGGCGGTCCTACGAGCAGTACTTC. This codes for CASSSIGRSYEQYF.

This clonotype was detected many times. The rearrangement joins TRBV6-6 to TRBJ2-2; D assignment may be TRBD1 or TRBD2 (5 bases each). The CDR3 consists of 15 residues. CDR1 MNHNY and CDR2 SVGAGI come from the germline V gene (reference sequence). The V end lost 5 bases, the J end lost 7 bases, and 17 bases lay between the germline ends. CDR3 DNA: TGTGCCAGCAGTCTTGTGGGGCGCGGGTACGGGGAGCTGTTTTTT. Translated, it gives CASSLVGRGYGELFF.

This clonotype was found a few times. V gene TRBV12-3 or TRBV12-4 combines with J gene TRBJ2-1, with D unresolved. The length of the CDR3 is 13 residues. V was trimmed by 3 bases and J by 5 bases, leaving 8 bases between them. CDR3 protein: CASSFERHNEQFF. The DNA for the CDR3 is TGTGCCAGCAGTTTTGAACGCCACAATGAGCAGTTCTTC.

This clonotype was seen more than once but under ten times. This sequence joins TRBV5-6 and TRBJ2-3; possibly TRBD1 for D (6 bases). V lost 7 bases to trimming and J lost 2 bases, with 14 bases between them. This CDR3 is built from 14 residues. Germline CDR1 SGHDT, CDR2 YYEEEE. The CDR3 bases are TGTGCCAGCCAGACAGGATCTATCACAGATACGCAGTATTTT. Amino acids: CASQTGSITDTQYF.

This clonotype has at least ten counts. The V call is TRBV12-3 or TRBV12-4, the J call TRBJ2-6; no reliable D call. The CDR3 sequence is 13 residues long. V was trimmed by 11 bases and J by 1 base, leaving 9 bases between them. The CDR3 protein is CAERKSGANVLTF. The CDR3 DNA reads TGTGCCGAACGGAAATCTGGGGCCAACGTCCTGACTTTC.

The rearrangement joins TRBV4-3 to TRBJ2-1; D is perhaps TRBD2 (5 bases). Between the trimmed V and J ends, which lost 3 bases and 9 bases, there was a span of 12 bases. Germline values: CDR1 LGHNA, CDR2 YSLEER. CDR3 length equals 13 residues. The CDR3 reads CASSQAEGREQFF. For the CDR3, the DNA is TGCGCCAGCAGCCAGGCAGAGGGCCGTGAGCAGTTCTTC.

J is TRBJ2-1 and V is TRBV5-1; 11 nucleotides match TRBD2. The junction had 3 bases not matched to a gene; V was cut back by 0 bases and J by 7 bases. From germline, CDR1 is SGHRS and CDR2 YFSETQ. The CDR3 runs 15 residues. This CDR3 reads CASSLELAGVNEQFF. The DNA for the CDR3 is TGCGCCAGCAGCTTGGAACTAGCGGGGGTAAATGAGCAGTTCTTC.

This clonotype was picked up a small number of times. The CDR3 is CASSLAGSGDTQYF. The DNA of the CDR3 is TGCGCCAGCAGCTTGGCGGGGAGTGGAGATACGCAGTATTTT. The V gene is TRBV5-1, the J gene TRBJ2-3, with D possibly being TRBD2 (5 bases). The germline V gene has CDR1 SGHRS and CDR2 YFSETQ. The CDR3 runs to 14 residues. Trimming removed 0 bases from V and 5 bases from J, with 10 bases in between.

This clonotype has just a few counts. The chain combines TRBV5-4 with TRBJ2-5, with TRBD1 identical over 8 bases. The CDR3 extends over 13 amino acids. V lost 4 bases and J lost 4; bases outside the gene matches: 3. Germline V gives CDR1 SGHNT, CDR2 YYREEE (reference sequence). CDR3 coding DNA: TGTGCCAGCAGCCTCGACAGGGGAGAGACCCAGTACTTC. It encodes CASSLDRGETQYF. The full variable domain, in which reference TRBV5-4 and TRBJ2-5 provide the parts outside the CDR3, is ETGVTQSPTHLIKTRGQQVTLRCSSQSGHNTVSWYQQALGQGPQFIFQYYREEENGRGNFPPRFSGLQFPNYSSELNVNALELDDSALYLCASSLDRGETQYFGPGTRLLVL.

This clonotype has more than one count but fewer than ten. V and J are TRBV20-1 and TRBJ1-3, with D maybe TRBD1 (5 bases). The CDR3 runs 14 residues. CDR1 is DFQATT, CDR2 SNEGSKA, per germline (reference sequence). The V end was cut by 1 base, the J end by 6 bases, with 13 bases between. The CDR3 DNA reads as TGCAGTGCTAGAGTTACGCAGGGATCAAACACCATATATTTT. It encodes CSARVTQGSNTIYF.

The chain uses TRBV20-1 and TRBJ2-3, with D hard to call. Trimming left V 0 bases short and J 0 bases short, with 13 bases between. Germline V lookup: CDR1 DFQATT, CDR2 SNEGSKA (reference sequence). The CDR3 runs to 16 residues. For the CDR3, the DNA is TGCAGTGCTAGAGATTTGGCTGCTTCTAGCACAGATACGCAGTATTTT. Translating it yields CSARDLAASSTDTQYF.

The chain is built from TRBV7-9 and TRBJ2-3; the D is unclear. Germline-derived CDR1 and CDR2 are SEHNR and FQNEAQ (reference sequence). Trimming pared 5 bases from V and 5 bases from J, leaving 8 bases between. This CDR3 is 12 amino acids long. DNA of the CDR3: TGTGCCAGCAGCCCCGGTCTAGATACGCAGTATTTT. It specifies CASSPGLDTQYF.

This clonotype came up many times. The chain links TRBV3-1 to TRBJ1-4; D may be TRBD1 (5 bases). V gave up 0 bases and J gave up 4 bases, with 12 bases separating them. CDR1 LGHDT and CDR2 YNNKEL come from the germline V gene (reference sequence). The CDR3 totals 16 residues. CDR3 region: CASSQDIGVYNEKLFF. Here the CDR3 DNA reads TGTGCCAGCAGCCAAGATATAGGGGTCTATAATGAAAAACTGTTTTTT. Together with reference TRBV3-1 and TRBJ1-4, the CDR3 gives the full variable domain: DTAVSQTPKYLVTQMGNDKSIKCEQNLGHDTMYWYKQDSKKFLKIMFSYNNKELIINETVPNRFSPKSPDKAHLNLHINSLELGDSAVYFCASSQDIGVYNEKLFFGSGTQLSVL.

The sample holds many counts of this clonotype. The gene calls are TRBV4-2 and TRBJ2-1; 8 positions match TRBD2. V was pared by 1 base and J by 6 bases, with 11 bases of the junction left unmatched. Germline V CDR1 and CDR2: LGHNA, YNFKEQ. This CDR3 comprises 17 residues. CDR3 protein: CASSQGAVAGGSNEQFF. The CDR3 coding sequence is TGTGCCAGCAGCCAAGGAGCGGTGGCGGGGGGATCCAATGAGCAGTTCTTC.

The chain links TRBV28 to TRBJ1-5, with a possible D match to TRBD1 (5 bases). The CDR3 is made up of 14 amino acids. Germline V gene lookup returns CDR1 MDHEN and CDR2 SYDVKM. V was trimmed by 3 bases and J by 3 bases, leaving 9 bases between them. The DNA for the CDR3 is TGTGCCAGCAGTTTCCGGGACTACAATCAGCCCCAGCATTTT. Amino acids: CASSFRDYNQPQHF.

This clonotype was observed a few times. The chain combines TRBV6-2 or TRBV6-3 with TRBJ1-5; TRBD1 aligns across 9 bases. The CDR3 is 14 amino acids. Germline lookup yields CDR1 MNHEY and CDR2 SVGEGT. V was clipped by 7 bases and J by 4 bases; unmatched bases: 5. As DNA, the CDR3 is TGTGCCAGCACCAGGGACAGGGCAAATCAGCCCCAGCATTTT. Protein sequence: CASTRDRANQPQHF.

V and J are TRBV28 and TRBJ2-2; D unresolved. Germline values: CDR1 MDHEN, CDR2 SYDVKM. Trimming removed 1 base at V and 7 bases at J, with 7 bases between. This CDR3 has 13 amino acids. The CDR3 here is CASSLSDLGELFF. In nucleotides, the CDR3 is TGTGCCAGCAGTTTATCAGACCTCGGGGAGCTGTTTTTT.

This clonotype was counted at least ten times. The rearrangement uses TRBV6-6 and TRBJ2-6, with 9 bases fitting TRBD1. The CDR3 has 19 residues. From germline, CDR1 is MNHNY and CDR2 SVGAGI (reference sequence). With V trimmed by 0 bases and J by 0 bases, 6 bases remained unmatched. CDR3 loop: CASSYSGQGSSSGANVLTF. The CDR3 DNA reads TGTGCCAGCAGTTACTCCGGACAGGGGTCCAGCTCTGGGGCCAACGTCCTGACTTTC.